This T cell receptor (beta chain) was profiled in a study of blood T cells in healthy people across ages. Notes on the study in general: Roughly linear age-related decline in beta diversity appeared, significant by age about 37. Aged donors had fewer naive CD4+ cells and lower diversity than long-lived donors.

A second about 7 to 11 cycle PCR used barcoded and J-beta primers. TCRdb recomputed calls from the 5' RACE reads with MiXCR, one row per CDR3 protein. The data contain under 2 million distinct CDR3 sequences, roughly 32% of them singletons. The germline CDR1 and CDR2 sequences are SGHNT and YYREEE (reference sequence). The ends lost 1 base at V and 3 bases at J; junction bases unmatched: 5. The CDR3 runs 16 residues. This clonotype was counted between two and nine times. Its antigen remains unidentified. Each donor's blood draw was 8.5 to 10 milliliters of peripheral blood. No fewer than 5.5 micrograms of total RNA were isolated from every sample.

The TCR comes from a woman aged 30 to 39 in good health. The V call is TRBV5-4, the J call TRBJ2-7; 12 bases are a match to TRBD2. The material sequenced was blood. As DNA, the CDR3 is TGTGCCAGCAGCTTGTATAGGACTAGCGGGGACTACGAGCAGTACTTC. It yields the protein CASSLYRTSGDYEQYF.